Below, 11 T cell receptor beta chains from the same sample are listed, as sequenced in a study of identical twins. Via MiXCR, TCRdb re-called the 5' RACE reads, giving one row per CDR3 protein. Here the sample spans roughly 700,000 distinct CDR3 sequences, roughly 8% being singletons. This same sample was also part of a study on yellow fever vaccine responses in identical twins.

Material: PBMCs. The receptors derive from a woman under 30 in good health.

The V call is TRBV11-2, the J call TRBJ1-1; possible D gene TRBD1, 5 bases. Germline-derived CDR1 and CDR2 are SGHAT and FQNNGV. The CDR3 has 15 residues. The V and J ends lost 4 bases and 1 base respectively, with 13 bases between them. The CDR3: CASSSRWTTNTEAFF. As DNA, the CDR3 is TGTGCCAGCAGCTCCCGATGGACAACGAACACTGAAGCTTTCTTT.

This chain links TRBV6-2 or TRBV6-3 with TRBJ2-1, with TRBD2 identical over 10 bases. The CDR3 has 16 amino acids. J lost 7 bases, V lost 2 bases, and 8 bases had no gene match. Per the germline V gene, CDR1 is MNHEY and CDR2 is SVGEGT. The CDR3 reads CASSYQVVAGGNEQFF. As DNA, the CDR3 is TGTGCCAGCAGTTACCAGGTTGTAGCGGGAGGAAATGAGCAGTTCTTC.

CDR3 DNA sequence: TGCAGTGCTACCCATTTGCTAGCTCAGCCCCAGCATTTT. Amino acids: CSATHLLAQPQHF. The chain links TRBV20-1 to TRBJ1-5; D gene uncertain. Trimming cost V 4 bases and J 6 bases, with 13 bases left between them. From germline, CDR1 is DFQATT and CDR2 SNEGSKA (reference sequence). The CDR3 runs 13 residues.

This clonotype was seen only a few times. Mismatch with germline at one junction end may stem from a read error. J is TRBJ2-7 and V is TRBV20-1; 13 positions match TRBD2. Germline CDR1 and CDR2: DFQATT and SNEGSKA (reference sequence). The CDR3 covers 12 residues. CDR3 residues: CSARLAGGLTNF. The CDR3 bases are TGCAGTGCGAGACTAGCGGGGGGCTTAACTAATTTC.

On this clonotype itself: A much larger clone lies one base from this, so it may be a read error. The chain uses TRBV5-1 and TRBJ2-1; the match to TRBD1 covers 7 bases. TRBJ2-7 explains the end of the DNA better; the J call may be wrong. Germline V gene data show CDR1 as SGHRS and CDR2 as YFSETQ. The CDR3 is 15 amino acids. CDR3: CASHPDGTAYNEQYF. The CDR3 DNA sequence: TGCGCCAGCCACCCGGACGGGACAGCGTACAATGAGCAGTACTTC.

The chain is built from TRBV11-2 and TRBJ2-2; the D gene is possibly TRBD1 (5 bases). Per the germline V gene, CDR1 is SGHAT and CDR2 is FQNNGV. The CDR3 covers 16 residues. Trimming took off 2 bases at V and 1 base at J, with 11 bases between the two ends. CDR3 amino acids: CASSLIRAENTGELFF. The CDR3 nucleotides read TGTGCCAGCAGCTTAATCAGGGCAGAGAACACCGGGGAGCTGTTTTTT.

The rearrangement joins TRBV7-9 to TRBJ1-4; 8 nucleotides agree with TRBD1. After removal of 4 bases from V and 6 bases from J, the junction contained 4 bases not matched to a gene. The CDR3 spans 14 residues. Germline lookup yields CDR1 SEHNR and CDR2 FQNEAQ (reference sequence). CDR3 nucleotide sequence: TGTGCCAGCAGCTCTACAGGGGGTGATGAAAAACTGTTTTTT. This codes for CASSSTGGDEKLFF.

V and J are TRBV7-2 and TRBJ1-2, with a possible D match to TRBD1 (6 bases). The CDR3 runs 17 residues. Germline loops: CDR1 SGHTA, CDR2 FQGNSA. The germline V and J ends were trimmed by 5 bases and 9 bases, with 28 bases remaining between them. The CDR3 loop is CASSLILPGHLKGSYTF. The CDR3 DNA reads TGTGCCAGCAGCCTTATCCTACCGGGACATCTCAAAGGGAGCTACACCTTC.

The V gene is TRBV7-2, the J gene TRBJ2-5; no clear D gene. V was cut by 3 bases and J by 5 bases, with 16 bases left in between. The CDR3 sequence is 15 residues long. CDR1 and CDR2 (germline): SGHTA, FQGNSA. The CDR3 DNA reads as TGTGCCAGCAGCTTTTATCGAGACCTTTGGGAGACCCAGTACTTC. Residues: CASSFYRDLWETQYF. Full variable domain (rest looked up from reference TRBV7-2 and TRBJ2-5): GAGVSQSPSNKVTEKGKDVELRCDPISGHTALYWYRQSLGQGLEFLIYFQGNSAPDKSGLPSDRFSAERTGGSVSTLTIQRTQQEDSAVYLCASSFYRDLWETQYFGPGTRLLVL.

The table lists this clonotype with a few counts. The chain joins TRBV4-3 to TRBJ2-7; TRBD2 is a possible D gene (5 bases). The CDR3 totals 17 residues. CDR1 is LGHNA, CDR2 YSLEER, per germline. Trimming shortened V by 3 bases and J by 2 bases, and 20 bases separated the two germline ends. Here the CDR3 reads CASSQLITGSPPYEQYF. CDR3 DNA sequence: TGCGCCAGCAGCCAGCTCATCACGGGGTCCCCCCCCTACGAGCAGTACTTC.

This clonotype was seen only a few times. The chain combines TRBV5-6 with TRBJ2-3; TRBD2 matches 8 bases. The J segment lost 1 base and the V segment lost 9 bases, leaving 10 bases of the junction unmatched. Germline assignment: CDR1 SGHDT and CDR2 YYEEEE. The CDR3 sequence is 15 residues long. CDR3 loop: CATRTGGPGTDTQYF. Written as DNA, the CDR3 is TGTGCCACCCGGACGGGGGGGCCGGGCACAGATACGCAGTATTTT.